One and the same sample provided the 25 T cell receptor beta chains below, sequenced in a study of T cell responses to AZD1222 COVID-19 vaccine. Produced via immunoSEQ multiplex PCR; TCRdb's table is partial and in-frame only. The sample lists some 100,000 clones; 85% to 90% were seen once. The input for sequencing was peripheral blood, taken 28 days after the second AZD1222 dose. The receptor source for this set is an adult who received the AZD1222 COVID-19 vaccine.

This clone was recorded at least ten times. The chain carries TRBV25-1 and TRBJ1-5, with D unclear. The CDR3 is 14 amino acids. Between the trimmed V and J ends, which lost 4 bases and 0 bases, there was a span of 7 bases. Germline V gene lookup returns CDR1 MGHDK and CDR2 SYGVNS. CDR3 DNA sequence: TGTGCCAGCAGTGGAGACTATAGCAATCAGCCCCAGCATTTT. It encodes CASSGDYSNQPQHF.

A single count supports this clone. The genes are TRBV12-5 and TRBJ2-2, with a possible D match to TRBD2 (5 bases). Looked up from germline, CDR1 is LGHNT and CDR2 is FRNRAP. Trimming took 0 bases from V and 3 from J, leaving 11 bases between them. The CDR3 runs to 16 residues. CDR3 residues: CASGLVVRRDTGELFF. CDR3 DNA: TGTGCTAGTGGTTTGGTAGTTCGGCGGGACACCGGGGAGCTGTTTTTT.

The rearrangement links TRBV7-3 to TRBJ1-6; D is undetermined. Germline V gene lookup returns CDR1 SGHTA and CDR2 FQGTGA. Trimming shortened V by 3 bases and J by 1 base, and 7 bases separated the two germline ends. The CDR3 extends over 15 amino acids. The CDR3 nucleotides read TGTGCCAGCAGCTTGGGCCAATCCTATAATTCACCCCTCCACTTT. It yields the protein CASSLGQSYNSPLHF.

The chain is built from TRBV11-2 and TRBJ2-7; D remains ambiguous. Germline CDR1 is SGHAT and CDR2 is FQNNGV. V dropped 4 bases and J dropped 0 bases, with 1 base sitting between them. CDR3 size: 11 residues. This chain's CDR3 is CASSYSYEQYF. CDR3 nucleotide sequence: TGTGCCAGCAGCTACTCCTACGAGCAGTACTTC.

The chain uses TRBV12-2 and TRBJ2-1. TRBV12-2 represents a pseudogene. The CDR3 is 14 residues long. CDR3 in amino acids: CASRSPLTGNEQFF. The DNA of the CDR3 is TGTGCAAGTCGCTCCCCCTTGACCGGAAATGAGCAGTTCTTC.

The rearrangement links TRBV11-2 to TRBJ2-5; 7 positions match TRBD1. This CDR3 has 18 residues. The V segment lost 0 bases and the J segment 1 base; nucleotides outside the gene matches: 11. Germline assignment: CDR1 SGHAT and CDR2 FQNNGV. The CDR3 reads CASSLEAPTGTSQETQYF. CDR3 sequence (DNA): TGTGCCAGCAGCTTAGAGGCCCCGACAGGGACAAGCCAAGAGACCCAGTACTTC.

The gene calls are TRBV24-1 and TRBJ2-3; D gene uncertain. V shed 6 bases and J shed 6 bases, with 9 bases lying between them. CDR1 is KGHDR and CDR2 is SFDVKD in the germline V gene. The CDR3 sequence is 12 residues long. The CDR3 nucleotides read TGTGCCACCAGTCATGATTTGGATACGCAGTATTTT. Protein product: CATSHDLDTQYF.

V and J are TRBV20-1 and TRBJ2-7; unclear D gene. Trimming removed 1 base at V and 3 bases at J, with 4 bases between. The CDR3 consists of 11 residues. From germline, CDR1 is DFQATT and CDR2 SNEGSKA (reference sequence). The DNA for the CDR3 is TGCAGTGCTAGAGCCGACTACGAGCAGTACTTC. It codes for CSARADYEQYF.

The genes are TRBV2 and TRBJ1-4; D gene unclear. Trimming left V 3 bases short and J 0 bases short, with 5 bases between. Germline CDR1 SNHLY, CDR2 FYNNEI. The CDR3 is 14 amino acids. CDR3 nucleotides: TGTGCCAGCAGTGACCGGACAACTAATGAAAAACTGTTTTTT. Its protein product is CASSDRTTNEKLFF.

The rearrangement links TRBV5-6 to TRBJ1-6; a weak D match, TRBD1 (5 bases). V lost 6 bases to trimming and J lost 3 bases, with 13 bases between them. The length of the CDR3 is 15 residues. From germline, CDR1 is SGHDT and CDR2 YYEEEE. The CDR3 region is CASTLGGIYNSPLHF. CDR3 sequence (DNA): TGTGCCAGCACCCTTGGGGGGATCTATAATTCACCCCTCCACTTT.

The chain combines TRBV7-9 with TRBJ2-1; TRBD2 agrees at 10 bases. The CDR3 contains 14 residues. Germline loops: CDR1 SEHNR, CDR2 FQNEAQ (reference sequence). J lost 4 bases, V lost 4 bases, and 1 base had no gene match. Here the CDR3 DNA reads TGTGCCAGCAGCTCTAGCGGGGGATACAATGAGCAGTTCTTC. Residues: CASSSSGGYNEQFF.

The chain links TRBV6-5 to TRBJ1-1; D may be TRBD1 (5 bases). Germline V gives CDR1 MNHEY, CDR2 SVGAGI. Trimming pared 3 bases from V and 5 bases from J, leaving 13 bases between. The CDR3 loop spans 14 amino acids. Here the CDR3 reads CASSYGGRGTEAFF. Here the CDR3 DNA reads TGTGCCAGCAGTTATGGGGGTCGAGGGACTGAAGCTTTCTTT.

The chain's CDR3 is CAISEATDNEKLFF. Written as DNA, the CDR3 is TGTGCCATCAGTGAGGCGACGGATAATGAAAAACTGTTTTTT. V is TRBV10-3 and J is TRBJ1-4; no firm D call. CDR3 length: 14 residues. Trimming took 2 bases from V and 4 from J, leaving 8 bases between them. Per the germline V gene, CDR1 is ENHRY and CDR2 is SYGVKD.

J is TRBJ1-5 and V is TRBV4-2, with D possibly being TRBD1 (6 bases). Trimming stripped 0 bases from V and 2 bases from J, with 11 bases between. CDR3 length: 16 residues. The V gene's germline CDR1 is LGHNA and CDR2 YNFKEQ. CDR3 DNA: TGTGCCAGCAGCCAAGATATAGGGGGAGGCAATCAGCCCCAGCATTTT. Translating it yields CASSQDIGGGNQPQHF.

The CDR3 protein is CASSLLQGSYSPLHF. In DNA, the CDR3 is TGTGCCAGCAGCCTACTCCAGGGCAGTTATTCACCCCTCCACTTT. This chain connects TRBV14 to TRBJ1-6; D might be TRBD1 (5 bases). The germline V gene encodes CDR1 SGHDN and CDR2 FVKESK. V was clipped by 4 bases and J by 8 bases, with 15 bases between them. The CDR3 has 15 residues.

The CDR3 nucleotides read TGTGCCAGCAGCTTGGGGTCAGACGCTAACTATGGCTACACCTTC. Translation gives CASSLGSDANYGYTF. The rearrangement uses TRBV7-9 and TRBJ1-2; D not resolved. V shed 3 bases and J shed 0 bases, with 11 bases lying between them. The CDR3 loop spans 15 amino acids. Germline loops: CDR1 SEHNR, CDR2 FQNEAQ (reference sequence).

V and J are TRBV11-1 and TRBJ1-2, with 8 bases identical to TRBD1. Germline values: CDR1 SGHAT, CDR2 FQDESV (reference sequence). The V segment lost 5 bases and the J segment 2 bases; nucleotides outside the gene matches: 1. The CDR3 is made up of 13 amino acids. The CDR3 nucleotides read TGTGCCAGCAGCCGGACAGGGAACTATGGCTACACCTTC. It specifies CASSRTGNYGYTF.

This clone was seen only once. The chain recombines TRBV19 with TRBJ1-6; D is undetermined. Trimming shortened V by 3 bases and J by 8 bases, and 14 bases separated the two germline ends. Per germline, CDR1 LNHDA and CDR2 SQIVND (reference sequence). This CDR3 is 15 amino acids long. The CDR3 protein is CASSMGSAGDSPLHF. For the CDR3, the DNA is TGTGCCAGTAGTATGGGATCGGCAGGAGATTCACCCCTCCACTTT.

This rearrangement joins TRBV15 to TRBJ1-1, with D perhaps TRBD1 (5 bases). The CDR3 extends over 12 amino acids. Germline loops: CDR1 LNHNV, CDR2 YYDKDF (reference sequence). Trimming took off 3 bases at V and 7 bases at J, with 9 bases between the two ends. CDR3 region: CATSRGDSEAFF. Here the CDR3 DNA reads TGTGCCACCAGCAGGGGCGACAGTGAAGCTTTCTTT.

The chain carries TRBV30 and TRBJ2-1; a possible D gene is TRBD2 (5 bases). Germline-derived CDR1 and CDR2 are GTSNPN and SVGIG (reference sequence). Deletions cut 5 bases from V and 0 bases from J, with 8 bases between. The CDR3 consists of 13 residues. DNA for the CDR3: TGTGCCTGGTGTCGGGACTCCTACAATGAGCAGTTCTTC. This gives the protein CAWCRDSYNEQFF.

V is TRBV6-5 and J is TRBJ1-6, with D possibly matching TRBD1 (5 bases). Germline lookup yields CDR1 MNHEY and CDR2 SVGAGI. V lost 5 bases and J lost 7, with 12 bases in between. This CDR3 comprises 14 residues. CDR3 in amino acids: CASSKGWGNSPLHF. In DNA form, the CDR3 reads TGTGCCAGCAGTAAGGGGTGGGGGAATTCACCCCTCCACTTT.

CDR3 in amino acids: CASSLVATPTPEQFF. In DNA form, the CDR3 reads TGTGCCAGCAGTTTAGTAGCGACGCCGACACCTGAGCAGTTCTTC. This chain joins TRBV27 and TRBJ2-1, with D possibly being TRBD2 (5 bases). This CDR3 has 15 residues. The V end was cut by 2 bases, the J end by 9 bases, with 17 bases between. Germline CDR1 MNHEY, CDR2 SMNVEV (reference sequence).

CDR3 in amino acids: CASSDMGRGGSAGELFF. The CDR3 DNA follows: TGTGCCAGCAGTGACATGGGGCGGGGAGGATCGGCCGGGGAGCTGTTTTTT. V gene TRBV6-4 combines with J gene TRBJ2-2; D perhaps matches TRBD2 (6 bases). The V end was cut by 2 bases, the J end by 6 bases, with 19 bases between. CDR1 is MRHNA and CDR2 is SNTAGT in the germline V gene. CDR3 length: 17 amino acids.

The chain links TRBV7-4 to TRBJ2-5; 10 nucleotides agree with TRBD1. Germline CDR1 and CDR2: SGHVT and SQSDAQ. V shed 5 bases, J shed 3 bases, and the junction held 9 bases outside the gene matches. CDR3 size: 16 residues. Here the CDR3 reads CASSTAGTGEEETQYF. The CDR3 DNA reads TGTGCCAGCAGCACAGCCGGGACAGGGGAAGAAGAGACCCAGTACTTC.

This chain links TRBV29-1 with TRBJ2-2; TRBD2 matches at 12 bases. This CDR3 contains 13 residues. Germline V gene lookup returns CDR1 SQVTM and CDR2 ANQGSEA. After removal of 7 bases from V and 5 bases from J, the junction contained 2 bases not matched to a gene. DNA of the CDR3: TGCAGCGGAGGGACTAGCGGGACCGGGGAGCTGTTTTTT. This encodes CSGGTSGTGELFF.